These 11 T cell receptor beta chains were all obtained from the same sample, sequenced in a study of blood T cells in healthy people across ages. With a J-beta primer mix and a sample-barcoded 5' primer, a second PCR ran roughly 7 to 11 cycles. TCRdb reprocessed the 5' RACE reads via MiXCR and lists one record per CDR3 protein. This sample yields roughly 2 million distinct CDR3 sequences, of which roughly 50% are seen a single time; over 2% belongs to the top ten. The material sequenced was blood. The source of these receptors is a woman aged 40 to 50 in good health.

V and J are TRBV11-1 and TRBJ2-3, with D unclear. The CDR3 spans 14 residues. Between the trimmed V and J ends, which lost 6 bases and 3 bases, there was a span of 13 bases. The V gene's germline CDR1 is SGHAT and CDR2 FQDESV (reference sequence). CDR3 in DNA: TGTGCCAGCAGGGGGATTGGGCGGACAGATACGCAGTATTTT. Translated, it gives CASRGIGRTDTQYF.

The rearrangement joins TRBV28 to TRBJ1-5; D call uncertain. Germline V gene sequence: CDR1 MDHEN, CDR2 SYDVKM. The V and J ends lost 7 bases and 3 bases respectively, with 22 bases between them. The CDR3 consists of 17 residues. The CDR3 loop reads CASNPWAGSHFNQPQHF. The CDR3 DNA reads as TGTGCCAGCAACCCTTGGGCAGGCTCGCACTTCAATCAGCCCCAGCATTTT.

This clonotype showed up just a few times. The genes are TRBV6-5 and TRBJ2-4; D assignment may be TRBD1 or TRBD2 (5 bases each). The V end lost 6 bases, the J end lost 4 bases, and 13 bases lay between the germline ends. In germline, CDR1 is MNHEY, CDR2 SVGAGI. The CDR3 runs 14 residues. The CDR3 coding sequence is TGTGCCAGCAGCCTCCGGGACGGTAAAAACATTCAGTACTTC. It codes for CASSLRDGKNIQYF.

This clonotype was seen a handful of times. V usage is TRBV6-5 and J usage is TRBJ2-3; 9 bases map to TRBD2. CDR1 and CDR2 (germline): MNHEY, SVGAGI. This CDR3 contains 14 residues. V lost 6 bases, J lost 6 bases, and 7 bases stayed unmatched. CDR3 residues: CASSLQTSGDTQYF. DNA of the CDR3: TGTGCCAGCAGCCTACAGACTAGCGGTGATACGCAGTATTTT.

In this sample, this clonotype turned up a few times. The chain links TRBV3-1 to TRBJ2-7, with 11 bases that match TRBD2. Trimming removed 4 bases from V and 6 bases from J; junction bases left unmatched: 2. The CDR3 loop spans 13 amino acids. Germline V gives CDR1 LGHDT, CDR2 YNNKEL (reference sequence). CDR3 protein: CASSRGTSGEQYF. DNA for the CDR3: TGTGCCAGCAGCCGCGGGACTAGCGGCGAGCAGTACTTC.

The V and J genes are TRBV10-3 and TRBJ2-5; D is uncertain. With 4 bases removed from V and 4 bases from J, the gap between germline ends came to 10 bases. This CDR3 is 13 amino acids long. From germline, CDR1 is ENHRY and CDR2 SYGVKD. CDR3 in DNA: TGTGCCATCAGTGGACAAATCGGAGAGACCCAGTACTTC. It translates to CAISGQIGETQYF.

The rearrangement joins TRBV20-1 to TRBJ1-5; D uncertain. The length of the CDR3 is 13 residues. V was trimmed by 3 bases and J by 3 bases, leaving 9 bases between them. Germline V gene lookup returns CDR1 DFQATT and CDR2 SNEGSKA (reference sequence). This chain's CDR3 is CSASGESNQPQHF. The DNA of the CDR3 is TGCAGTGCTAGCGGGGAGTCCAATCAGCCCCAGCATTTT.

This clonotype has more than one count but fewer than ten. The chain couples TRBV29-1 to TRBJ2-3; TRBD2 matches 7 bases. CDR1 and CDR2 (germline): SQVTM, ANQGSEA. CDR3 length: 15 residues. V gave up 3 bases and J gave up 0 bases; unmatched junction bases: 6. For the CDR3, the DNA is TGCAGCGTTGAGGCTAGCGGTGCTAGCACAGATACGCAGTATTTT. Its translation: CSVEASGASTDTQYF.

This clonotype was seen a few times. The gene calls are TRBV20-1 and TRBJ2-5; D is unresolved. This CDR3 has 11 residues. Per the germline V gene, CDR1 is DFQATT and CDR2 is SNEGSKA (reference sequence). Trimming left V 4 bases short and J 2 bases short, with 5 bases between. DNA for the CDR3: TGCAGTGCTAACTTGCAAGAGACCCAGTACTTC. Its translation: CSANLQETQYF.

The chain recombines TRBV14 with TRBJ2-2; possible D gene TRBD2, 5 bases. The germline V and J ends were trimmed by 0 bases and 3 bases, with 11 bases remaining between them. This CDR3 comprises 16 residues. Germline-derived CDR1 and CDR2 are SGHDN and FVKESK. The CDR3 DNA is TGTGCCAGCAGCCAAGATCCCGGGGAGTACACCGGGGAGCTGTTTTTT. This codes for CASSQDPGEYTGELFF.

This clonotype was seen more than once but under ten times. This chain joins TRBV9 and TRBJ2-1; D might be TRBD2 (6 bases). The CDR3 covers 14 residues. V gave up 4 bases and J gave up 2 bases, with 10 bases separating them. The germline CDR1 and CDR2 sequences are SGDLS and YYNGEE. CDR3: CASSPGSTYNEQFF. The CDR3 DNA reads as TGTGCCAGCAGCCCCGGGAGTACCTACAATGAGCAGTTCTTC. Full variable domain (missing parts from reference TRBV9 and TRBJ2-1): DSGVTQTPKHLITATGQRVTLRCSPRSGDLSVYWYQQSLDQGLQFLIQYYNGEERAKGNILERFSAQQFPDLHSELNLSSLELGDSALYFCASSPGSTYNEQFFGPGTRLTVL.